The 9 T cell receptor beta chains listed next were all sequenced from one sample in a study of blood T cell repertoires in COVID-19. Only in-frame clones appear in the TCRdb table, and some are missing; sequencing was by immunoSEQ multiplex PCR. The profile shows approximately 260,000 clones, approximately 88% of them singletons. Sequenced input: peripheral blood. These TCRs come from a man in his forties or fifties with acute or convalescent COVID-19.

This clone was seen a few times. The CDR3: CASSDSQMNTEAFF. The CDR3 DNA is TGTGCCAGCAGCGACAGCCAGATGAACACTGAAGCTTTCTTT. This rearrangement joins TRBV27 to TRBJ1-1, with a possible D match to TRBD1 (5 bases). Germline loops: CDR1 MNHEY, CDR2 SMNVEV (reference sequence). Trimming removed 6 bases from V and 0 bases from J, with 11 bases in between. This CDR3 contains 14 residues.

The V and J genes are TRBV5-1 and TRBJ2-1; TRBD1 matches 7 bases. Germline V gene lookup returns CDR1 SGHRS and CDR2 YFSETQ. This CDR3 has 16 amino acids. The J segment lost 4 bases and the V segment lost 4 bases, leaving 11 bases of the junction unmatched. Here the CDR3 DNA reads TGCGCCAGCAGCAAGGATACAGGGGTGGGTTACAATGAGCAGTTCTTC. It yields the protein CASSKDTGVGYNEQFF. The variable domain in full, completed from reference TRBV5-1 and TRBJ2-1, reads KAGVTQTPRYLIKTRGQQVTLSCSPISGHRSVSWYQQTPGQGLQFLFEYFSETQRNKGNFPGRFSGRQFSNSRSEMNVSTLELGDSALYLCASSKDTGVGYNEQFFGPGTRLTVL.

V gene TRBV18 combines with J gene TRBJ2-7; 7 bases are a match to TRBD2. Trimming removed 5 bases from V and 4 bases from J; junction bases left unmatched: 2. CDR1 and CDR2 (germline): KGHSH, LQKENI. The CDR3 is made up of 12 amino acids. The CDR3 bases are TGTGCCAGCTCAGTGGGGGGGTACGAGCAGTACTTC. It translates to CASSVGGYEQYF.

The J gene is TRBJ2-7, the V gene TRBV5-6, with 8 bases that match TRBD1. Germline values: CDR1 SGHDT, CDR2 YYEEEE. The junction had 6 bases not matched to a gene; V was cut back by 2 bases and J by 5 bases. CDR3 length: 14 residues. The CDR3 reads CASSFPGGADEQYF. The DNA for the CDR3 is TGTGCCAGCAGCTTCCCAGGGGGCGCGGACGAGCAGTACTTC.

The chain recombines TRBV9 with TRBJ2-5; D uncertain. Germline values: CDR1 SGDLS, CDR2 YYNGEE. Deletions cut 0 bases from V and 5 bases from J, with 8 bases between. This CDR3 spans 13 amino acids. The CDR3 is CASSVGHLETQYF. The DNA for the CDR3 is TGTGCCAGCAGCGTAGGACACTTGGAGACCCAGTACTTC.

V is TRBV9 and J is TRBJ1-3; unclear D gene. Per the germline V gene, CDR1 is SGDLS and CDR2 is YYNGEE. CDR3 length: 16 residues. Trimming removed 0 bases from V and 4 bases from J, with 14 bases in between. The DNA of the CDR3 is TGTGCCAGCAGCGTAGGTCACTTGGGAGGGGGAAACACCATATATTTT. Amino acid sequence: CASSVGHLGGGNTIYF.

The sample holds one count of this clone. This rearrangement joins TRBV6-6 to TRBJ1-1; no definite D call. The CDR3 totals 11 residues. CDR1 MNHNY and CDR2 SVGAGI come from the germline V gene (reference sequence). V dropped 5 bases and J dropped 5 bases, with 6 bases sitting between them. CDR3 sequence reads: CASSPGTEAFF. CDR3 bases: TGTGCCAGCAGTCCGGGGACTGAAGCTTTCTTT.

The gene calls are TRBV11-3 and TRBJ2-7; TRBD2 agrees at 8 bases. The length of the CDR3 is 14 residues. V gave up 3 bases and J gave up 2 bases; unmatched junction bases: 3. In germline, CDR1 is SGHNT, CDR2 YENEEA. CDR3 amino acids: CASSFSAGAYEQYF. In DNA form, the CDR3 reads TGTGCCAGCAGCTTCTCAGCGGGGGCCTACGAGCAGTACTTC.

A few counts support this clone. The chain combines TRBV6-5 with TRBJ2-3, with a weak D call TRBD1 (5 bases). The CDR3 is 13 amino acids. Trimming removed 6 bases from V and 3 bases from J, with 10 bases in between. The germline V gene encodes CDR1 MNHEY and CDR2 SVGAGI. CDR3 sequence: CASRGRDTDTQYF. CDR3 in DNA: TGTGCCAGCAGGGGCAGGGATACAGATACGCAGTATTTT.